This T cell receptor (beta chain) was recorded in a study of T cells in Graves' hyperthyroidism and ophthalmopathy. Study-wide background: Peripheral blood was drawn at first diagnosis, prior to all treatment.

From RNA transcripts, TCR beta CDR3 regions were amplified. The HTBI primer set was used in a first-round RT-PCR of the TCR CDR3. A single record per CDR3 protein comes from TCRdb applying MiXCR to the multiplex PCR reads. The sample includes more than 300,000 distinct CDR3 sequences, less than 20% of them seen just once. This clonotype was recorded a few times. Among ophthalmopathy patients, the Clinical Activity Score reached at least 3, the NOSPECS grade reached at least 4, and duration remained under 3 months. This CDR3 comprises 14 residues. Germline assignment: CDR1 SGHTA and CDR2 FQGNSA. Trimming cost V 5 bases and J 10 bases, with 15 bases left between them.

The clonotype comes from a man between 18 and 35 years old with Graves' ophthalmopathy. The sequencing input was blood. The chain links TRBV7-2 to TRBJ1-6, with a tentative D call TRBD1 (6 bases). The CDR3 bases are TGTGCCAGCAGCATGGCGGGGGCGGAGTCACCCCTCCACTTT. Amino acids: CASSMAGAESPLHF.